Sequencing of this TCR beta chain was carried out in a study of blood T cell repertoires in COVID-19. As for the study in general: Whether acute or convalescent, the COVID-19 samples came from the United States, Italy and Spain. T cells, B-cell-depleted T cells, or PBMCs supplied cDNA or gDNA.

In the authors' methods: Counts of nucleated cells, estimated from reference gene primer amplification, were obtained. Sequencing was performed with immunoSEQ multiplex PCR; in TCRdb, only in-frame clones are kept and a portion is missing. V, J and clone size were drawn from that table, and D and trimming were deduced from the DNA. The sample lists around 280,000 clones, about 90% occurring once. Donors were grouped by their self-reported clinical history. After removal of 3 bases from V and 5 bases from J, the junction contained 8 bases not matched to a gene. The CDR3 length is 15 residues. Germline V gives CDR1 MGHDK, CDR2 SYGVNS.

The receptor's source is a woman aged 18-30 years with acute COVID-19. This chain joins TRBV25-1 and TRBJ2-5, with 8 bases that match TRBD1. The specimen sequenced was PBMCs or T cells enriched from blood (not recorded which). In nucleotides, the CDR3 is TGTGCCAGCAGTGATATAGGCAGGGGGCACGAGACCCAGTACTTC. It encodes CASSDIGRGHETQYF.